This T cell receptor (beta chain) originates from a study of T cells in localized non-small cell lung cancer. TCRdb's table, derived via immunoSEQ multiplex PCR, lists solely in-frame clones and lacks some. In the table there are 2,500 to 3,000 clones, approximately 30% of which are singletons. This clone is medium-sized. Germline V gene data show CDR1 as SGHNT and CDR2 as YENEEA. V dropped 4 bases and J dropped 2 bases, with 15 bases sitting between them. The CDR3 covers 15 residues. The clonotype was recovered from a female donor of 60 years or more with stage II squamous cell lung carcinoma. V is TRBV11-3 and J is TRBJ2-7; D may correspond to TRBD1 or TRBD2 (5 bases each). This specimen consisted of lung tumor tissue, obtained before any cancer treatment. CDR3 bases: TGTGCCAGCAGCTGGCAGGGACGCCAAACCTACGAGCAGTACTTC. This codes for CASSWQGRQTYEQYF.